This T cell receptor beta chain was found in a study of blood T cell repertoires in COVID-19. V was clipped by 3 bases and J by 1 base, with 9 bases between them. The germline CDR1 and CDR2 sequences are SGHVS and FQNEAQ. The CDR3 contains 14 residues. The table came from immunoSEQ multiplex PCR; TCRdb's copy has only in-frame clones and leaves some out. The sample yields 85,000 to 120,000 clones, 84% seen once. The rearrangement joins TRBV7-8 to TRBJ1-1, with TRBD1 as a possible D gene (5 bases). The specimen was peripheral blood. The TCR comes from a woman in her fifties or sixties with acute or convalescent COVID-19. The CDR3 loop reads CASSFGGGNTEAFF. The CDR3 bases are TGTGCCAGCAGCTTTGGGGGGGGGAACACTGAAGCTTTCTTT.